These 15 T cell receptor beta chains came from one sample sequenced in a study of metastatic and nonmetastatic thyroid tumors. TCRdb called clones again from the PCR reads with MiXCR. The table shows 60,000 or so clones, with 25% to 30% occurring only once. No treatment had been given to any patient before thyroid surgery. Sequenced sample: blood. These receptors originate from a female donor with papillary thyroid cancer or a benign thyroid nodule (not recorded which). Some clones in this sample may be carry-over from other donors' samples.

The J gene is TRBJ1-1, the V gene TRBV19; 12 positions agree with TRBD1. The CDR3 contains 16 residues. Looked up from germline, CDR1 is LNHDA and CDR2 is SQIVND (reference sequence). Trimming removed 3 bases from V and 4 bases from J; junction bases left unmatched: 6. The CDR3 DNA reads TGTGCCAGTAGTATCCTTAGGGGACAGGGGGCCACTGAAGCTTTCTTT. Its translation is CASSILRGQGATEAFF.

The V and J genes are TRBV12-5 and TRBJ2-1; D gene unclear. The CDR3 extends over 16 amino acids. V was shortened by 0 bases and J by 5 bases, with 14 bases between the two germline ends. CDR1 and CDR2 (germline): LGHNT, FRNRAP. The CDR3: CASGLVRLSSDNEQFF. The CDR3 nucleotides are TGTGCTAGTGGTTTGGTAAGGCTCTCTTCGGACAATGAGCAGTTCTTC.

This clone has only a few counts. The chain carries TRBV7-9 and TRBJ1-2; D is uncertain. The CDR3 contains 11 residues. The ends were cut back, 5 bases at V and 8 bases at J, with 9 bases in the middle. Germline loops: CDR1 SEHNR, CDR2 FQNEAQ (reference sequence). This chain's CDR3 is CASSADGGYTF. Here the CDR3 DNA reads TGTGCCAGCAGCGCCGACGGAGGCTACACCTTC. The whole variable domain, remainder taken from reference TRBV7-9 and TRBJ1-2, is DTGVSQNPRHKITKRGQNVTFRCDPISEHNRLYWYRQTLGQGPEFLTYFQNEAQLEKSRLLSDRFSAERPKGSFSTLEIQRTEQGDSAMYLCASSADGGYTFGSGTRLTVV.

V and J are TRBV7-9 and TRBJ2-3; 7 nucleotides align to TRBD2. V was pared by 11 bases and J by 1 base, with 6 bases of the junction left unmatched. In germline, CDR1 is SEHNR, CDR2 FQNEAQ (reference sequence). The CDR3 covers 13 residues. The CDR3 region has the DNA TGTGCCCCCGGGGGGTTGGGCACAGATACGCAGTATTTT. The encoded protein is CAPGGLGTDTQYF.

CDR3 nucleotide sequence: TGTGCCAGCAGCTTGGCCGGGGATAATTCACCCCTCCACTTT. Its protein is CASSLAGDNSPLHF. The chain uses TRBV5-6 and TRBJ1-6, with unresolved D. The CDR3 totals 14 residues. Germline CDR1 is SGHDT and CDR2 is YYEEEE. Trimming took off 0 bases at V and 5 bases at J, with 6 bases between the two ends. The variable domain in full, with the rest retrieved from reference TRBV5-6 and TRBJ1-6, is DAGVTQSPTHLIKTRGQQVTLRCSPKSGHDTVSWYQQALGQGPQFIFQYYEEEERQRGNFPDRFSGHQFPNYSSELNVNALLLGDSALYLCASSLAGDNSPLHFGNGTRLTVT.

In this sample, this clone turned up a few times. The CDR3 nucleotides are TGCAGCGTTAGACCTAAAGGGGGAAATGAAGCTTTCTTT. Translated, it gives CSVRPKGGNEAFF. This chain links TRBV29-1 with TRBJ1-1; D possibly corresponds to TRBD1 (6 bases). Trimming left V 5 bases short and J 7 bases short, with 17 bases between. The germline V gene encodes CDR1 SQVTM and CDR2 ANQGSEA. The CDR3 has 13 residues.

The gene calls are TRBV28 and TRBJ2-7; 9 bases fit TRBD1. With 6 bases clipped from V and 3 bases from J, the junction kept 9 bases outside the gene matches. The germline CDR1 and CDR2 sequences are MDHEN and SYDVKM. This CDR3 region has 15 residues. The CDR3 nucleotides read TGTGCCAGCAGGGGGACAGGGAAGGGGCTCTACGAGCAGTACTTC. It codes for CASRGTGKGLYEQYF.

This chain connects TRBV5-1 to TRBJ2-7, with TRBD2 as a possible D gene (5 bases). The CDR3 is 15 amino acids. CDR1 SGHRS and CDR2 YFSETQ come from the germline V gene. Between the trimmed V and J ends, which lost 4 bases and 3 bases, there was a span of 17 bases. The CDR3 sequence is CASSPLTGVVYEQYF. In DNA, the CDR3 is TGCGCCAGCAGCCCCCTTACCGGGGTCGTCTACGAGCAGTACTTC.

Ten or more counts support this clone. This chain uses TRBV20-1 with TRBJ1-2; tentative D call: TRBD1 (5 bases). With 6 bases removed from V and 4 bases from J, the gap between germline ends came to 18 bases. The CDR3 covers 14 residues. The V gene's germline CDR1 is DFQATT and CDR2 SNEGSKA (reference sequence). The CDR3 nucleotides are TGCAGTGCCCTCCGGGACGGAGGATTCTATGGCTACACCTTC. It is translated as CSALRDGGFYGYTF.

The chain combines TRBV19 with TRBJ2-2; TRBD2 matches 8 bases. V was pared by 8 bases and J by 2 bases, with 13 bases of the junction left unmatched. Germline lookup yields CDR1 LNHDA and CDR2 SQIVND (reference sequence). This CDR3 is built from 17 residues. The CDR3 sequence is CASQRGSGSLNTGELFF. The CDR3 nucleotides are TGTGCCAGTCAAAGGGGCAGCGGGAGCCTTAACACCGGGGAGCTGTTTTTT.

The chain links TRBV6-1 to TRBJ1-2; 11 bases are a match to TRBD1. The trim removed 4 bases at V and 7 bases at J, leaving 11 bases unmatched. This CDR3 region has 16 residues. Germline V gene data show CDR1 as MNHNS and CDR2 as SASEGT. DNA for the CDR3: TGTGCCAGCAGTGCGGGACAGGGGGATGGATTGGGTGGCTACACCTTC. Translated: CASSAGQGDGLGGYTF.

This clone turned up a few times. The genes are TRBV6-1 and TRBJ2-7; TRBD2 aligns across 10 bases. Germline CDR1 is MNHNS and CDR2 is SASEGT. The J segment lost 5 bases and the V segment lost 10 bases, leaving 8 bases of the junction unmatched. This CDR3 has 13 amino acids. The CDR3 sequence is CATRAGGPDEQYF. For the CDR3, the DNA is TGTGCCACTAGAGCGGGAGGGCCCGACGAGCAGTACTTC.

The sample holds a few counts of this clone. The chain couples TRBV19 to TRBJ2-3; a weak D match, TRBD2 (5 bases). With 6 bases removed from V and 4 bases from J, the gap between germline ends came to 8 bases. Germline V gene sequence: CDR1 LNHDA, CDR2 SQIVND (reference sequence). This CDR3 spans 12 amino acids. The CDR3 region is CASSLLADTQYF. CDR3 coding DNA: TGTGCCAGTAGCTTACTAGCAGATACGCAGTATTTT.

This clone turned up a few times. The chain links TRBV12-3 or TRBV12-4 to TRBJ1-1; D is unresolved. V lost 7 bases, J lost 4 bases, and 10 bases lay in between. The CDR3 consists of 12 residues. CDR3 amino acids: CASTFRTTEAFF. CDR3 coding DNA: TGTGCCAGCACCTTCCGGACCACTGAAGCTTTCTTT.

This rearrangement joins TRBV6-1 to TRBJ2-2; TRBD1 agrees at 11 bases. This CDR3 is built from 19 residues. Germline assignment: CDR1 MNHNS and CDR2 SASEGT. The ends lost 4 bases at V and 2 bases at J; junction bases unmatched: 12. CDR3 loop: CASSGTGGISGINTGELFF. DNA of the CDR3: TGTGCCAGCAGTGGGACAGGGGGCATCAGCGGGATAAACACCGGGGAGCTGTTTTTT.